The clone carrying this T cell receptor beta chain was detected many times. Its matching antigen is unknown. After removal of 4 bases from V and 4 bases from J, the junction contained 7 bases not matched to a gene. The CDR3 has 15 residues. Germline V gene lookup returns CDR1 KGHSH and CDR2 LQKENI. The data stem from a study of breast tumors, draining lymph nodes, adjacent tissues. Findings of the study overall: Tumor T cell lymph node origin was a supported hypothesis, not proven. Tumor repertoires ranked between lymph nodes and nontumor tissue in diversity, with V and J gene preferences. Compared with basal-like, luminal-like tumors shared significantly more repertoire with nontumor tissue. Most tumor T cells seemingly derive from lymph node, then expand in tumor.

TCRdb reanalysed the multiplex PCR reads using MiXCR and keeps one entry per CDR3 protein. In the table there are about 200,000 distinct CDR3 sequences, 34% of which are singletons. Samples came from axillary lymph nodes draining the breast cancer. Sequences were obtained from axillary lymph node tissue. This sequence was found in a female donor with breast cancer. Some clones in this sample may be carry-over from other donors' samples. This chain connects TRBV18 to TRBJ2-5; 9 bases line up with TRBD1. The CDR3 protein is CASSRQTGGRETQYF. CDR3 DNA sequence: TGTGCCAGCTCACGTCAGACAGGGGGTAGAGAGACCCAGTACTTC.